The present T cell receptor (beta chain) was sequenced within a study of blood T cell repertoires in COVID-19. This CDR3 region has 16 residues. Germline CDR1 and CDR2: SQVTM and ANQGSEA. The trim removed 6 bases at V and 6 bases at J, leaving 16 bases unmatched. Method: immunoSEQ multiplex PCR; TCRdb's copy keeps in-frame clones and lacks some. This sample has over 100,000 clones, with roughly 83% found just once. This chain links TRBV29-1 with TRBJ2-3; 9 bases fit TRBD1. The sample comprised peripheral blood. The receptor's source is a woman in her 70s with acute or convalescent COVID-19. Here the CDR3 reads CSVPTGSGTGWDTQYF. The CDR3 DNA reads TGCAGCGTCCCCACGGGGAGTGGGACAGGGTGGGATACGCAGTATTTT.